The following is a T cell receptor (beta chain) sequence with its context. Per the original data handling: Scientists estimated how many nucleated cells there were by amplifying reference gene primers. Sequencing was performed with immunoSEQ multiplex PCR; in TCRdb, only in-frame clones are kept and a portion is missing. The V and J calls and clone size come from that table; D and trimming were worked out from the DNA. This table holds more than 25,000 clones, roughly nine tenths found once. These data originate in a study of blood T cell repertoires in COVID-19. The overall study: The United States, Italy and Spain were the sources of the acute and convalescent COVID-19 samples.

CDR1 is LGHDT, CDR2 YNNKEL, per germline (reference sequence). This CDR3 has 15 residues. The V gene end was trimmed by 4 bases and the J gene end by 1 base; junction bases not matched to a gene: 3. The source of this sequence is a man between 60 and 70 years old with active COVID-19. The sequencing sample was made of peripheral blood. This rearrangement joins TRBV3-1 (or the pseudogene TRBV3-2) to TRBJ2-7, with 11 bases aligning to TRBD1. The CDR3 region has the DNA TGTGCCAGCAGCCTGGGACAGGGGGGATCCTACGAGCAGTACTTC. The encoded protein is CASSLGQGGSYEQYF.